This T cell receptor beta chain is from a study of shared clonotypes between healthy human individuals. With regard to this clone: Its antigen remains unknown.

The germline V and J ends were trimmed by 5 bases and 0 bases, with 20 bases remaining between them. This CDR3 comprises 19 residues. The germline V gene encodes CDR1 MNHEY and CDR2 SMNVEV (reference sequence). In the naive CD8 group, cells lacked CD45RO and were positively selected for CCR7, so terminally differentiated effector memory CD45RA+ cells were left out. Study-wide results and caveats: Measured sharing among donors was expected to vary with sequencing depth. Richness estimates generally favored naive over memory subsets.

This table comes from immunoSEQ multiplex PCR, and its TCRdb copy is limited to in-frame clones, with some not included. The sample shows a few million clones, 93% of them seen only once. The TCR comes from a man younger than 35 in good health. Some clones in this sample may be carry-over from other donors' samples. Sequencing was carried out using naive CD8+ T cells from PBMCs. J is TRBJ2-6 and V is TRBV27; D ambiguous. CDR3 loop: CASSTIPPTVGSGANVLTF. The CDR3 DNA is TGTGCCAGCAGTACTATACCCCCCACAGTCGGCTCTGGGGCCAACGTCCTGACTTTC.